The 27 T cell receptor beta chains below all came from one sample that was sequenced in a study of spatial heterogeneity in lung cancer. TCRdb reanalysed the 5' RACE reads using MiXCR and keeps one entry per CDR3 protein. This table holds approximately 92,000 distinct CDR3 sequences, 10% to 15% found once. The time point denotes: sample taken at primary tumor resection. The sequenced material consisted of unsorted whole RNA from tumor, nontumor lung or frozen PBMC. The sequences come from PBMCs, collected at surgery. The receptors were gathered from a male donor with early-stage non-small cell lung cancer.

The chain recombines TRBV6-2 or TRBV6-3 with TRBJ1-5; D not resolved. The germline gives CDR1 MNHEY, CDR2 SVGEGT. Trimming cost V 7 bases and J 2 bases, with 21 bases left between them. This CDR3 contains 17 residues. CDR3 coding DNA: TGTGCCAGCAACCTAAATAAGCGACTTCCAGGCAATCAGCCCCAGCATTTT. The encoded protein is CASNLNKRLPGNQPQHF.

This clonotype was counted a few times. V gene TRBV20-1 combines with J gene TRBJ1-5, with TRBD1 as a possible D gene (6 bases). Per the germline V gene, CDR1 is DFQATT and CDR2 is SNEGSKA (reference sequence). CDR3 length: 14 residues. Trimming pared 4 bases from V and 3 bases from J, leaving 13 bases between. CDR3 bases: TGCAGTGCTACACAGGGAGGCCTCAATCAGCCCCAGCATTTT. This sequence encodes CSATQGGLNQPQHF.

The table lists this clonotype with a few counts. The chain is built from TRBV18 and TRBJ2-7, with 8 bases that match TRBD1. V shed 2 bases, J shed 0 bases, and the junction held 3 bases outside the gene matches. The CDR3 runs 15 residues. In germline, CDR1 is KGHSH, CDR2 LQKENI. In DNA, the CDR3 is TGTGCCAGCTCACCAGGACAGGGCCACTCCTACGAGCAGTACTTC. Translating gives CASSPGQGHSYEQYF.

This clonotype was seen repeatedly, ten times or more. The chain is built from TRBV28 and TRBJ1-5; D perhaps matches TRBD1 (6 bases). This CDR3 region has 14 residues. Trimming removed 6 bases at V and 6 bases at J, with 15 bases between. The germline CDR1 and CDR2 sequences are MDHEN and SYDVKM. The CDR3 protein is CASSPTGFGQPQHF. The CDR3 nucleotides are TGTGCCAGCAGCCCAACAGGGTTTGGTCAGCCCCAGCATTTT.

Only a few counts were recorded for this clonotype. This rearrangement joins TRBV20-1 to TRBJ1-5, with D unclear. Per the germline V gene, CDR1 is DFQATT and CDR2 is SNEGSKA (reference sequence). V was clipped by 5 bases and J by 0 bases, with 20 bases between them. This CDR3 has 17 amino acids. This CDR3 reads CSAPPTPTFISNQPQHF. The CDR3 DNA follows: TGCAGTGCTCCCCCCACGCCGACATTTATTAGCAATCAGCCCCAGCATTTT.

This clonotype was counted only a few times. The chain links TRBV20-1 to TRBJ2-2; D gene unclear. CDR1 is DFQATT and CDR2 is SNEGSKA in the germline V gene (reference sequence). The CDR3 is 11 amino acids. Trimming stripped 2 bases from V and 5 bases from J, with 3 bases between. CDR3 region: CSARWTGELFF. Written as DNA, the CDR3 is TGCAGTGCTAGATGGACCGGGGAGCTGTTTTTT.

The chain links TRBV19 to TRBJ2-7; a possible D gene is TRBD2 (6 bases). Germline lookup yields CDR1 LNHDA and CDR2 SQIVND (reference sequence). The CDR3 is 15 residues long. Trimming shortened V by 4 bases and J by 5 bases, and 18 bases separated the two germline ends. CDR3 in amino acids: CASSTFPGRQNEQYF. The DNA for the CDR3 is TGTGCCAGTAGTACTTTTCCCGGGAGACAGAACGAGCAGTACTTC.

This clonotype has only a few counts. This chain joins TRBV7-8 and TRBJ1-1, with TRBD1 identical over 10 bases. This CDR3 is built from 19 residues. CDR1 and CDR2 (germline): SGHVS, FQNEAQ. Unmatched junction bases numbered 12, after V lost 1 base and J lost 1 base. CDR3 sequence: CASSLGQGAKGSWNTEAFF. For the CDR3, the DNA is TGTGCCAGCAGCTTAGGACAGGGGGCAAAAGGGAGTTGGAACACTGAAGCTTTCTTT.

The CDR3 sequence: CSASGLAGGSDTQYF. The CDR3 bases are TGCAGTGCTTCTGGACTAGCGGGAGGGTCCGATACGCAGTATTTT. This rearrangement joins TRBV20-1 to TRBJ2-3, with TRBD2 matching 15 bases. This CDR3 contains 15 residues. Trimming took 5 bases from V and 6 from J; bases not matched to a gene: 6. Germline assignment: CDR1 DFQATT and CDR2 SNEGSKA (reference sequence).

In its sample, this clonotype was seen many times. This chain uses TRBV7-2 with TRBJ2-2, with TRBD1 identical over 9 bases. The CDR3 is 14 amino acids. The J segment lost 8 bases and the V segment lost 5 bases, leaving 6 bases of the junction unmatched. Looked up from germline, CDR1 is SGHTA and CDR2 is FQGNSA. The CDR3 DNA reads TGTGCCAGCAGCGCGGGACAGGGTTGGGGGGAGCTGTTTTTT. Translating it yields CASSAGQGWGELFF.

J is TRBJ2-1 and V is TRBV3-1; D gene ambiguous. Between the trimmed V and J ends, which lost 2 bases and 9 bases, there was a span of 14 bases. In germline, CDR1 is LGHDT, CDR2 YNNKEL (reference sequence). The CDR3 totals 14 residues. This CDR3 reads CASSQIPPSGEQFF. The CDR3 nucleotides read TGTGCCAGCAGCCAAATCCCCCCCAGTGGTGAGCAGTTCTTC.

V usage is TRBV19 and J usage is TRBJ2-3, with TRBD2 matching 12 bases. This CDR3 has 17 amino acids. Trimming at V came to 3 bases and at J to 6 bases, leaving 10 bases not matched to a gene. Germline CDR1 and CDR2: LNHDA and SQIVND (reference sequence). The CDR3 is CASSMGPGTSGLDTQYF. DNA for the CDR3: TGTGCCAGTAGTATGGGACCCGGGACTAGCGGGCTGGATACGCAGTATTTT.

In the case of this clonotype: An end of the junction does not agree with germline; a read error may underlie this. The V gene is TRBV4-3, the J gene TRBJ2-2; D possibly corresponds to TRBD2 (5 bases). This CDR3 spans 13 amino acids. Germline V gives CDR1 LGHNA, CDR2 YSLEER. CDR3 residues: CASSQDSTGEPFF. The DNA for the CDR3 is TGCGCCAGCAGCCAAGATAGTACCGGGGAGCCGTTTTTT.

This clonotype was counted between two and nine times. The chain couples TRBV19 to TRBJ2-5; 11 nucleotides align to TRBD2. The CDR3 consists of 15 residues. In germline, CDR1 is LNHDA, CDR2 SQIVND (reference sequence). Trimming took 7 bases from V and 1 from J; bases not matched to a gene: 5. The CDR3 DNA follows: TGTGCCAGTAAGGCTAGCGGGAGGCTCCAAGAGACCCAGTACTTC. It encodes CASKASGRLQETQYF.

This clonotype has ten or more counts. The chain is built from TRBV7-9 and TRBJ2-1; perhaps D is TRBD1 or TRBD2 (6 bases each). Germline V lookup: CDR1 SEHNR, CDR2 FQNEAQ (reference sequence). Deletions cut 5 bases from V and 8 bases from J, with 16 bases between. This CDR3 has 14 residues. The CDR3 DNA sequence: TGTGCCAGCAGCCCGACCGGGGGCCGAGATGAGCAGTTCTTC. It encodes CASSPTGGRDEQFF. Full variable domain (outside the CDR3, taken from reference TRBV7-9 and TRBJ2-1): DTGVSQNPRHKITKRGQNVTFRCDPISEHNRLYWYRQTLGQGPEFLTYFQNEAQLEKSRLLSDRFSAERPKGSFSTLEIQRTEQGDSAMYLCASSPTGGRDEQFFGPGTRLTVL.

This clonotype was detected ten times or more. CDR3 sequence: CASSLAGGSNQPQHF. The CDR3 coding sequence is TGTGCCAGCAGCTTAGCGGGGGGTAGCAATCAGCCCCAGCATTTT. This chain joins TRBV7-2 and TRBJ1-5; D possibly corresponds to TRBD1 (5 bases). This CDR3 is 15 amino acids long. Trimming took off 0 bases at V and 0 bases at J, with 6 bases between the two ends. In germline, CDR1 is SGHTA, CDR2 FQGNSA.

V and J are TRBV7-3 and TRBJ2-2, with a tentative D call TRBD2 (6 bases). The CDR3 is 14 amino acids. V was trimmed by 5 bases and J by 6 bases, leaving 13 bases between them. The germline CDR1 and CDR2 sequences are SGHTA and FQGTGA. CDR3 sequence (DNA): TGTGCCAGCAGCCCCTCGCCGGGGGCCGGGGAGCTGTTTTTT. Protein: CASSPSPGAGELFF. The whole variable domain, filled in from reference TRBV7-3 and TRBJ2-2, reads GAGVSQTPSNKVTEKGKYVELRCDPISGHTALYWYRQSLGQGPEFLIYFQGTGAADDSGLPNDRFFAVRPEGSVSTLKIQRTERGDSAVYLCASSPSPGAGELFFGEGSRLTVL.

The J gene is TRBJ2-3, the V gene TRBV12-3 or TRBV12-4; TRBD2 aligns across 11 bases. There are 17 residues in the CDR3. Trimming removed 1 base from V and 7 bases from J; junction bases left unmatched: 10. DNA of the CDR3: TGTGCCAGCAGTTTAGGACTAGCGGGATCAATCCCCTATACGCAGTATTTT. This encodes CASSLGLAGSIPYTQYF.

CDR3: CASSLGGNFYGYTF. CDR3 sequence (DNA): TGTGCCAGCAGCTTAGGAGGGAATTTTTATGGCTACACCTTC. The chain links TRBV7-9 to TRBJ1-2, with unresolved D. The CDR3 sequence is 14 residues long. The V end was cut by 1 base, the J end by 5 bases, with 11 bases between. Per the germline V gene, CDR1 is SEHNR and CDR2 is FQNEAQ (reference sequence).

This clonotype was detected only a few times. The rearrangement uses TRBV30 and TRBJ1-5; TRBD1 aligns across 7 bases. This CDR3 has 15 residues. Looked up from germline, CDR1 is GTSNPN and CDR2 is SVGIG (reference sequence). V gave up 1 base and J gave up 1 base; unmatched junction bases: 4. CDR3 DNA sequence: TGTGCCTGGAGTGCCGGGGACAGCAGCAATCAGCCCCAGCATTTT. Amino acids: CAWSAGDSSNQPQHF.

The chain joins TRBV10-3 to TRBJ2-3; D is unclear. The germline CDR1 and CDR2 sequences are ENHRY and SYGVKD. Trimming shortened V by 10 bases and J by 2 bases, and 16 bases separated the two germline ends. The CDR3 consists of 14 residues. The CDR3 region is CATSPASSTDTQYF. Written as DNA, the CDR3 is TGTGCCACATCCCCGGCCAGCTCCACAGATACGCAGTATTTT.

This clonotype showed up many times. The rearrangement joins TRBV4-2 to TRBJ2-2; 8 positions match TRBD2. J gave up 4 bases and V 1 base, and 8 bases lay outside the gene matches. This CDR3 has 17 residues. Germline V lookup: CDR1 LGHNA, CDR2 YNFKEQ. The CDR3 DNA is TGTGCCAGCAGCCAAGGAATCAAGCGGGAGCCCACCGGGGAGCTGTTTTTT. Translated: CASSQGIKREPTGELFF.

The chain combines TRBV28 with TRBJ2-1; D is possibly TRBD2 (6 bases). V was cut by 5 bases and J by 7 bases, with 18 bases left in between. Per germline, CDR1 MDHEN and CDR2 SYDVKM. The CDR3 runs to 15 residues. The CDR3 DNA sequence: TGTGCCAGCAGTCTCCCAAACGGGAGATGGAATGAGCAGTTCTTC. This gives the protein CASSLPNGRWNEQFF.

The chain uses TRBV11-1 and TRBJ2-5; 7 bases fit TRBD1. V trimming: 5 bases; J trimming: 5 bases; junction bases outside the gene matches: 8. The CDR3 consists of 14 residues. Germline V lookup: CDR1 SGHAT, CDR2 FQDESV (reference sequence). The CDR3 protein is CASSPDRVRETQYF. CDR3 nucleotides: TGTGCCAGCAGCCCCGACAGGGTCCGTGAGACCCAGTACTTC.

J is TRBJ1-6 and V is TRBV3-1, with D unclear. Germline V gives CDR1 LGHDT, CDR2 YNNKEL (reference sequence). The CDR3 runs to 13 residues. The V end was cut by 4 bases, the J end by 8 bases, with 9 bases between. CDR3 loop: CASSPPGDSPLHF. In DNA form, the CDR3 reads TGTGCCAGCAGCCCCCCGGGTGATTCACCCCTCCACTTT.

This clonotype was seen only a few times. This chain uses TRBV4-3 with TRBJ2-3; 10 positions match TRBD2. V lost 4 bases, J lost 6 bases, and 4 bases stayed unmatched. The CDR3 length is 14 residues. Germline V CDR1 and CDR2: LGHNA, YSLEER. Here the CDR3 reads CASSPSSGGDTQYF. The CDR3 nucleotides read TGCGCCAGCAGCCCAAGTAGCGGGGGGGATACGCAGTATTTT.

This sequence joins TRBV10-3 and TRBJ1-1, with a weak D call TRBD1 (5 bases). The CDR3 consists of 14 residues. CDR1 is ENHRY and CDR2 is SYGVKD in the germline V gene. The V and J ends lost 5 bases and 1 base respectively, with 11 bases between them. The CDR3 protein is CAISPMTENTEAFF. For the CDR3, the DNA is TGTGCCATCAGTCCGATGACAGAGAACACTGAAGCTTTCTTT.